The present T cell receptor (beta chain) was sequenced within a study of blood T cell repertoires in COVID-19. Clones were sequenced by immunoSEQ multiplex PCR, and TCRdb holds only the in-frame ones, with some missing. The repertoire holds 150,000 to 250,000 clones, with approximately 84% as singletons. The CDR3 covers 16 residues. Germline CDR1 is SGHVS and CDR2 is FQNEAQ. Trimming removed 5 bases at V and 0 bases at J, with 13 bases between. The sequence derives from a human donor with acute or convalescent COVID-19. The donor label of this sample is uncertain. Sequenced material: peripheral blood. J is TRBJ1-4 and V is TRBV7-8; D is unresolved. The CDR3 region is CASSRPGVATNEKLFF. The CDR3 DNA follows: TGTGCCAGCAGCCGGCCAGGCGTTGCAACTAATGAAAAACTGTTTTTT.